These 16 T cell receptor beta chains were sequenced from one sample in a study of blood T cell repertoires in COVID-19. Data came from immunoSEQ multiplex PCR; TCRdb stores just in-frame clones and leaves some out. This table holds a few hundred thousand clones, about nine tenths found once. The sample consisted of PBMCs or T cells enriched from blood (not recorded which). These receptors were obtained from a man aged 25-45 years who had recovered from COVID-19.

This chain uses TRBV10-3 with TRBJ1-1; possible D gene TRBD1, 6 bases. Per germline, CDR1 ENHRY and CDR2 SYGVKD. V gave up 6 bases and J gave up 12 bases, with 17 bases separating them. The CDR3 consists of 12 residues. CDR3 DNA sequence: TGTGCCATCAGCGCTGGGGGGGCAAGGACTTTCTTT. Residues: CAISAGGARTFF.

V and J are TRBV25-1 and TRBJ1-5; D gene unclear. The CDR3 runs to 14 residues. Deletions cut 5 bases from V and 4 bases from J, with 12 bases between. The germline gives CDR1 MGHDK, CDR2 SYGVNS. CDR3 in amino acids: CASSSGSYNQPQHF. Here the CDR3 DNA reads TGTGCCAGCAGTTCCGGGTCTTATAATCAGCCCCAGCATTTT.

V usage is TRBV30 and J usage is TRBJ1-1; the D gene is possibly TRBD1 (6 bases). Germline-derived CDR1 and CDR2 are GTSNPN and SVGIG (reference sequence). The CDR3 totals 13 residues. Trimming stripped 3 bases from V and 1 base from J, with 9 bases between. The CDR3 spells CAWREQGNTEAFF. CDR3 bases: TGTGCCTGGAGAGAACAGGGGAACACTGAAGCTTTCTTT. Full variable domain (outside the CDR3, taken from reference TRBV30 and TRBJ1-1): SQTIHQWPATLVQPVGSPLSLECTVEGTSNPNLYWYRQAAGRGLQLLFYSVGIGQISSEVPQNLSASRPQDRQFILSSKKLLLSDSGFYLCAWREQGNTEAFFGQGTRLTVV.

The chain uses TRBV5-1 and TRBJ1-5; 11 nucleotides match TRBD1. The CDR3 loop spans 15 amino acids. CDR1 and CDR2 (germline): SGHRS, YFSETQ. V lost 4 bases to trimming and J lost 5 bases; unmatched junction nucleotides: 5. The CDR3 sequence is CASSLSGQGDQPQHF. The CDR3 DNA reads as TGCGCCAGCAGCCTTTCGGGACAGGGGGATCAGCCCCAGCATTTT.

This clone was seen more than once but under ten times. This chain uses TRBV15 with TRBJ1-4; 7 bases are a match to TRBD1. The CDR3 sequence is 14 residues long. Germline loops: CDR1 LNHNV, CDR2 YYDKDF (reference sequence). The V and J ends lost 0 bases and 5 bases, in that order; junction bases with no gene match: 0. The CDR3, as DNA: TGTGCCACCAGCAGAGAACAGGGGAATGAAAAACTGTTTTTT. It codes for CATSREQGNEKLFF.

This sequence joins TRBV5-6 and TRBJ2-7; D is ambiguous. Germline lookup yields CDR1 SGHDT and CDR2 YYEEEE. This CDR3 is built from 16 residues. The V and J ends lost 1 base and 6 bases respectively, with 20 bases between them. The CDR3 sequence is CASSLSPAYGRGEQYF. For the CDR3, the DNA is TGTGCCAGCAGCTTGTCCCCTGCCTACGGCAGAGGCGAGCAGTACTTC. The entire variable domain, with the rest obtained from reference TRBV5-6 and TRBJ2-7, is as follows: DAGVTQSPTHLIKTRGQQVTLRCSPKSGHDTVSWYQQALGQGPQFIFQYYEEEERQRGNFPDRFSGHQFPNYSSELNVNALLLGDSALYLCASSLSPAYGRGEQYFGPGTRLTVT.

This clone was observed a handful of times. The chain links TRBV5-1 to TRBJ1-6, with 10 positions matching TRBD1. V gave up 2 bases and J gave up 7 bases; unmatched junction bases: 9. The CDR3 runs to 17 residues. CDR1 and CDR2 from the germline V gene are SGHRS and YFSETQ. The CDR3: CASSLTGTGDWNSPLHF. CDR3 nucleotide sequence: TGCGCCAGCAGCTTAACCGGGACAGGGGACTGGAATTCACCCCTCCACTTT.

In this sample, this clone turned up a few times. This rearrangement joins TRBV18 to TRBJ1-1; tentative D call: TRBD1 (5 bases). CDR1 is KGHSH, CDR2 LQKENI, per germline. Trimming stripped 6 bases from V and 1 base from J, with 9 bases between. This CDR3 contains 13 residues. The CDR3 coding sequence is TGTGCCAGCTCTCTTACAGGGAACACTGAAGCTTTCTTT. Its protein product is CASSLTGNTEAFF.

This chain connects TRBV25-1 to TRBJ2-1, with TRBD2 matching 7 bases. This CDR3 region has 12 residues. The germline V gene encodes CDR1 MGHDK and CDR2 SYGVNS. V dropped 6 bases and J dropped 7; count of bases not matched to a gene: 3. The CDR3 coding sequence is TGTGCCAGCAGGACCGGGGGGAATGAGCAGTTCTTC. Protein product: CASRTGGNEQFF.

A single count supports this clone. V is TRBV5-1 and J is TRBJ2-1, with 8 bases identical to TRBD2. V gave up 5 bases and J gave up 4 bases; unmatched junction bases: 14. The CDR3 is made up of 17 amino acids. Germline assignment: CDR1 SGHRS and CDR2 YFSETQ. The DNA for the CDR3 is TGCGCCAGCAGTTCGAATTTAGCGGGAAATGGGTACAATGAGCAGTTCTTC. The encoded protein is CASSSNLAGNGYNEQFF.

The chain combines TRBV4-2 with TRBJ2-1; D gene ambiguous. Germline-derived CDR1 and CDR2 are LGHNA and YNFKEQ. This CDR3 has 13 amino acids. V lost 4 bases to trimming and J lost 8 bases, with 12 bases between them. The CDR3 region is CASSPETRDEQFF. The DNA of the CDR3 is TGTGCCAGCAGCCCAGAAACACGGGATGAGCAGTTCTTC.

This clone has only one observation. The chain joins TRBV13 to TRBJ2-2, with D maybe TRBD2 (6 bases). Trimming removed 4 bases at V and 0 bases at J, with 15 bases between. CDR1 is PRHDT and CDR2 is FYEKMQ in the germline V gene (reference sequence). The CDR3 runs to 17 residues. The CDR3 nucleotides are TGTGCCAGCAGCTCATGGAGGGCTGGCGCGAACACCGGGGAGCTGTTTTTT. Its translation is CASSSWRAGANTGELFF. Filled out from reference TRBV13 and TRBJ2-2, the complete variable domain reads AAGVIQSPRHLIKEKRETATLKCYPIPRHDTVYWYQQGPGQDPQFLISFYEKMQSDKGSIPDRFSAQQFSDYHSELNMSSLELGDSALYFCASSSWRAGANTGELFFGEGSRLTVL.

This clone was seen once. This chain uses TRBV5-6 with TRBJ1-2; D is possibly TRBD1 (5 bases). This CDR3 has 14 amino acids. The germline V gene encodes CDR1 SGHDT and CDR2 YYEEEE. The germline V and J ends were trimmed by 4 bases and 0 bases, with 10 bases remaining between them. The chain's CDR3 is CASSLDMTNYGYTF. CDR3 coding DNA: TGTGCCAGCAGCCTGGACATGACTAACTATGGCTACACCTTC.

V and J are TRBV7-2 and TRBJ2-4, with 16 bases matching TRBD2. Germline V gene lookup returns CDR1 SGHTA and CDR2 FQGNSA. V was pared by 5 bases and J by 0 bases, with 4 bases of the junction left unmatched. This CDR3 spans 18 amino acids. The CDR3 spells CASSPGTSGGEAKNIQYF. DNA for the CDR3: TGTGCCAGCAGCCCTGGGACTAGCGGGGGGGAAGCCAAAAACATTCAGTACTTC.

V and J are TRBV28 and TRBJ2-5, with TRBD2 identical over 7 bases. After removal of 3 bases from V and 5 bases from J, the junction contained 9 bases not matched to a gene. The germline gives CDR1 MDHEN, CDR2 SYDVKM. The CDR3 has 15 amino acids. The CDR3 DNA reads TGTGCCAGCAGTTTCTGGGGGGGAGCATCTGAGACCCAGTACTTC. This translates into CASSFWGGASETQYF.

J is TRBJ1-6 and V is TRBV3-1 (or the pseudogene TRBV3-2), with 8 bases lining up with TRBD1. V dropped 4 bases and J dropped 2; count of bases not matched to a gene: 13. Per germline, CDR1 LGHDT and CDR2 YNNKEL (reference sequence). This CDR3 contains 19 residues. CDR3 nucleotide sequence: TGTGCCAGCAGCCGGACAGGGAAGCCGAGCCAGGCCTATAATTCACCCCTCCACTTT. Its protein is CASSRTGKPSQAYNSPLHF.